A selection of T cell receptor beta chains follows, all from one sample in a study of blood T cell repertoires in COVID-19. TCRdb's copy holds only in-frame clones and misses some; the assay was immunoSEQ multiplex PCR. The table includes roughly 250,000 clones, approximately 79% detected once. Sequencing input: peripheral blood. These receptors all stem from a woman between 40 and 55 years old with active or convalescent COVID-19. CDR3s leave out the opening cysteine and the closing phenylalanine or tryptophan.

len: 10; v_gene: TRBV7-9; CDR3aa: ASSLPGNGYT
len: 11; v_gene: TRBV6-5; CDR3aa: ASSYGLGDTQY
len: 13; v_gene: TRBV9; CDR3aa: ASSVSGGRNQPQH
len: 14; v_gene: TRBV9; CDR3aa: ASSVGNRPYNSPLH
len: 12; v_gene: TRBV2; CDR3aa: ASKDRGSSYEQY
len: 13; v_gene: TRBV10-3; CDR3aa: AISGTGSSGNTIY
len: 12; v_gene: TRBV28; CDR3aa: ASSFGTLPPEQY
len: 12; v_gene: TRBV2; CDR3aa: ASRLSEGNQPQH
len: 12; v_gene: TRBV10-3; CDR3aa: AISEDRTNTEAF
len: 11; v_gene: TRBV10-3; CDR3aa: ALSPENGETQY
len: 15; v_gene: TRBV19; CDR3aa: ASTRDRGVATNEKLF
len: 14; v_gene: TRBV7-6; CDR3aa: ASSLSRGSRNSPLH
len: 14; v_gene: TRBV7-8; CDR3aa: ASSLVAGADTDTQY
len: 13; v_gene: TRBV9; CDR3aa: ASSIGRGTNEKLF
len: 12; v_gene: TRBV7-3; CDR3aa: ASSLGGGTSPLH
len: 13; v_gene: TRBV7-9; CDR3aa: ASSSPRGYNSPLH
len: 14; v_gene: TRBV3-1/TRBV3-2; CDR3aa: ASSQDVADRGLGYT
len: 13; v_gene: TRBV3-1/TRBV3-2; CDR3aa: ASSPRQRSTDTQY
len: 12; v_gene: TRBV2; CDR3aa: ASRGQGGTGELF
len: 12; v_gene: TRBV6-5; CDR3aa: ASSYGQGGQPQH
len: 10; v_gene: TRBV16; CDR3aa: ASSQDRLTLH
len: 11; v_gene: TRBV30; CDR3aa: AAGTGGNQPQH
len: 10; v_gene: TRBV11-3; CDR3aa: ASRRQTGELF
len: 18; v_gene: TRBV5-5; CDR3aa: ASSLAVFRGGFHFTDTQY
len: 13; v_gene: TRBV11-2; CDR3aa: ASSPGGAKSDTQY
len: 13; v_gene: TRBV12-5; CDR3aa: ASGLTRQGAYEQY
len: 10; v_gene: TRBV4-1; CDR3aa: ASSPEANIQY
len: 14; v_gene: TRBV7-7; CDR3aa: ASSTRLAGGGETQY
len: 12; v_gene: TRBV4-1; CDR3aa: ASSQDRGSGELF
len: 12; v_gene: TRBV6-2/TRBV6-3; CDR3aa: ASSRGGPGDTQY
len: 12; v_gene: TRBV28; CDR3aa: ASTVQGAWARAF
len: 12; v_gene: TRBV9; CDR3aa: ASSPRPGEDTQY
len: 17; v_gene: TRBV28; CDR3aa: ASSLLPSGGVIDQETQY
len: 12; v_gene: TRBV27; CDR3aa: ASSSRPLGDGYT
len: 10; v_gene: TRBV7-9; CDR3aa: ASSLRSDEQF
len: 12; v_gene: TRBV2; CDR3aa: ASSSQVTNQPQH
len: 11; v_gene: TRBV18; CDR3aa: ASSLNSNQPQH
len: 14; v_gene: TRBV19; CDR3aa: ASSIAVGARDTEAF
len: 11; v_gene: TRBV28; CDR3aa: ASRGGVYNEQF
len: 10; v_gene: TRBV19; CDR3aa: ASTAGFYGYT
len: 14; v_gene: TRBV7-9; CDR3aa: ASSTLKGANTGELF
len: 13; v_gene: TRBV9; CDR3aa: ASSRGGRYNQPQH
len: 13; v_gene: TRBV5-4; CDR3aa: ASSGGLAGGETQY
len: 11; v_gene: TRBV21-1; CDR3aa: ASRKQGEAEAF
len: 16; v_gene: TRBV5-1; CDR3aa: ASSLEPIGRGYYNEQF
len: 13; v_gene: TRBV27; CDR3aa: ASSLGTGGSYEQY
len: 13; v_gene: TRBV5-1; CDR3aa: ASSSQGARNTEAF
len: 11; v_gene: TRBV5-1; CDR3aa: VEGGALIFEQY
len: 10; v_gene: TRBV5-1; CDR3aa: ASSGDSAEQY